The 20 T cell receptor beta chains reported below all come from one sample, sequenced in a study of T cell responses to AZD1222 COVID-19 vaccine. Sequencing used immunoSEQ multiplex PCR; TCRdb keeps in-frame clones, though not all of them. The sample carries under 200,000 clones, around nine tenths recorded once. Material: peripheral blood, obtained on day 0 of AZD1222 vaccination. The source is an adult in good health.

The rearrangement links TRBV6-2 or TRBV6-3 to TRBJ1-2; TRBD1 agrees at 10 bases. CDR3 length: 15 amino acids. J lost 4 bases, V lost 5 bases, and 7 bases had no gene match. In germline, CDR1 is MNHEY, CDR2 SVGEGT. The CDR3 DNA is TGTGCCAGCAGTCGCCAGGACAGGGGGATCTATGGCTACACCTTC. This gives the protein CASSRQDRGIYGYTF.

The chain links TRBV27 to TRBJ1-1; the D gene is possibly TRBD1 (6 bases). The CDR3 loop spans 13 amino acids. V lost 4 bases and J 0 bases, leaving 6 bases between the germline ends. The germline gives CDR1 MNHEY, CDR2 SMNVEV (reference sequence). The CDR3 is CASSWTVNTEAFF. The CDR3, as DNA: TGTGCCAGCAGTTGGACAGTGAACACTGAAGCTTTCTTT.

V gene TRBV29-1 combines with J gene TRBJ1-3; tentative D call: TRBD1 (6 bases). This CDR3 has 14 amino acids. V shed 6 bases and J shed 0 bases, with 12 bases lying between them. CDR1 SQVTM and CDR2 ANQGSEA come from the germline V gene. In DNA, the CDR3 is TGCAGCGTGATCGGGACATTCTCTGGAAACACCATATATTTT. As protein: CSVIGTFSGNTIYF.

The V call is TRBV7-9, the J call TRBJ1-4, with D unresolved. V gave up 4 bases and J gave up 7 bases, with 13 bases separating them. Germline lookup yields CDR1 SEHNR and CDR2 FQNEAQ (reference sequence). The CDR3 extends over 14 amino acids. This CDR3 reads CASSSGGRPEKLFF. The CDR3 region has the DNA TGTGCCAGCAGCTCCGGCGGCCGGCCTGAAAAACTGTTTTTT.

The V gene is TRBV28, the J gene TRBJ2-5; 12 positions match TRBD2. Per germline, CDR1 MDHEN and CDR2 SYDVKM. The CDR3 consists of 16 residues. With V trimmed by 2 bases and J by 1 base, 2 bases remained unmatched. For the CDR3, the DNA is TGTGCCAGCAGTTTACTAGCGGGAGGGCCCCAAGAGACCCAGTACTTC. It specifies CASSLLAGGPQETQYF.

The chain recombines TRBV28 with TRBJ1-6; perhaps TRBD1 as D (6 bases). Per germline, CDR1 MDHEN and CDR2 SYDVKM. Trimming took 7 bases from V and 4 from J, leaving 11 bases between them. The CDR3 runs to 14 residues. The CDR3 bases are TGTGCCAGCAACTCCGGGACATATAATTCACCCCTCCACTTT. Its protein product is CASNSGTYNSPLHF. The whole variable domain, filled in from reference TRBV28 and TRBJ1-6, reads DVKVTQSSRYLVKRTGEKVFLECVQDMDHENMFWYRQDPGLGLRLIYFSYDVKMKEKGDIPEGYSVSREKKERFSLILESASTNQTSMYLCASNSGTYNSPLHFGNGTRLTVT.

The chain employs TRBV5-1 and TRBJ2-2, with 11 bases matching TRBD2. The trim removed 1 base at V and 0 bases at J, leaving 8 bases unmatched. The germline V gene has CDR1 SGHRS and CDR2 YFSETQ. The CDR3 has 19 residues. CDR3 protein: CASSLSVLAGGTNTGELFF. The CDR3, as DNA: TGCGCCAGCAGCTTGAGTGTTTTAGCGGGAGGGACGAACACCGGGGAGCTGTTTTTT.

The chain uses TRBV28 and TRBJ2-2, with 12 bases identical to TRBD2. The CDR3 runs to 19 residues. Germline CDR1 is MDHEN and CDR2 is SYDVKM. Germline trimming cut 2 bases from V and 6 bases from J; bases unmatched to any gene: 13. As DNA, the CDR3 is TGTGCCAGCAGTTTACCTAGCGGGAGGGCGGCTTTTCATTCCGGGGAGCTGTTTTTT. It is translated as CASSLPSGRAAFHSGELFF.

The rearrangement joins TRBV28 to TRBJ2-7, with no clear D. The germline gives CDR1 MDHEN, CDR2 SYDVKM. V dropped 2 bases and J dropped 2 bases, with 7 bases sitting between them. The CDR3 contains 13 residues. The CDR3 is CASSLRGTYEQYF. In DNA form, the CDR3 reads TGTGCCAGCAGTTTAAGAGGCACCTACGAGCAGTACTTC.

J is TRBJ1-1 and V is TRBV29-1; no clear D. This CDR3 has 12 amino acids. Germline CDR1 is SQVTM and CDR2 is ANQGSEA. V was cut by 4 bases and J by 5 bases, with 11 bases left in between. CDR3: CSVATQTTEAFF. As DNA, the CDR3 is TGCAGCGTTGCTACTCAGACGACTGAAGCTTTCTTT.

V is TRBV28 and J is TRBJ2-7; D is possibly TRBD1 (6 bases). Germline lookup yields CDR1 MDHEN and CDR2 SYDVKM. Trimming took off 5 bases at V and 4 bases at J, with 12 bases between the two ends. The CDR3 sequence is 13 residues long. Here the CDR3 DNA reads TGTGCCAGCAGTACCGCAGGGGAATACGAGCAGTACTTC. Its protein product is CASSTAGEYEQYF.

This sequence joins TRBV28 and TRBJ2-7; TRBD1 matches 9 bases. CDR3 size: 16 residues. The germline V gene encodes CDR1 MDHEN and CDR2 SYDVKM. Trimming cost V 7 bases and J 1 base; bases outside gene matches: 11. The CDR3 here is CASTTVDRGRSYEQYF. CDR3 nucleotides: TGTGCCAGCACTACAGTGGACAGGGGTCGTTCCTACGAGCAGTACTTC.

The V gene is TRBV29-1, the J gene TRBJ2-1, with TRBD2 matching 7 bases. The germline V gene has CDR1 SQVTM and CDR2 ANQGSEA. V lost 5 bases to trimming and J lost 0 bases; unmatched junction nucleotides: 4. This CDR3 is 14 amino acids long. CDR3 region: CSVYLADSYNEQFF. Here the CDR3 DNA reads TGCAGCGTTTATCTAGCGGACTCCTACAATGAGCAGTTCTTC.

The V and J genes are TRBV6-5 and TRBJ1-1, with unresolved D. The CDR3 consists of 13 residues. Germline V CDR1 and CDR2: MNHEY, SVGAGI. With 6 bases removed from V and 1 base from J, the gap between germline ends came to 9 bases. CDR3 nucleotide sequence: TGTGCCAGCAGCCCCCGACAGAACACTGAAGCTTTCTTT. Its translation is CASSPRQNTEAFF.

This rearrangement joins TRBV11-3 to TRBJ2-1, with unresolved D. This CDR3 region has 14 residues. The V and J ends lost 5 bases and 5 bases respectively, with 13 bases between them. The germline V gene encodes CDR1 SGHNT and CDR2 YENEEA. CDR3 coding DNA: TGTGCCAGCAGCCCGGTTGGGCGCAACAATGAGCAGTTCTTC. It specifies CASSPVGRNNEQFF.

The chain links TRBV7-2 to TRBJ2-3; D gene ambiguous. V was cut by 0 bases and J by 4 bases, with 5 bases left in between. The CDR3 has 13 residues. The germline CDR1 and CDR2 sequences are SGHTA and FQGNSA. CDR3 sequence: CASSLAVPDTQYF. The CDR3, as DNA: TGTGCCAGCAGCTTAGCGGTTCCAGATACGCAGTATTTT.

The chain uses TRBV28 and TRBJ1-3, with unresolved D. V lost 5 bases and J 0 bases, leaving 8 bases between the germline ends. CDR3 length: 14 amino acids. Germline assignment: CDR1 MDHEN and CDR2 SYDVKM. Written as DNA, the CDR3 is TGTGCCAGCAGTGTCTCAGCCTCTGGAAACACCATATATTTT. It codes for CASSVSASGNTIYF.

J is TRBJ1-6 and V is TRBV25-1, with TRBD1 matching over 7 bases. The CDR3 is 14 residues long. J was trimmed by 10 bases and V by 6 bases; bases with no gene match: 9. In germline, CDR1 is MGHDK, CDR2 SYGVNS. The CDR3 DNA reads TGTGCCAGCAGCCCCACAGGGGAGGTGTCACCCCTCCACTTT. This sequence encodes CASSPTGEVSPLHF.

This sequence joins TRBV6-2 or TRBV6-3 and TRBJ1-2; the D gene is possibly TRBD1 (5 bases). Germline V gene data show CDR1 as MNHEY and CDR2 as SVGEGT. CDR3 length: 13 amino acids. The germline V and J ends were trimmed by 6 bases and 8 bases, with 16 bases remaining between them. The DNA of the CDR3 is TGTGCCAGCAGCTCGGCGGGGCACGGCGGCTACACCTTC. Translated: CASSSAGHGGYTF.

This chain joins TRBV5-1 and TRBJ2-1, with 7 bases identical to TRBD2. V lost 0 bases to trimming and J lost 8 bases; unmatched junction nucleotides: 11. The CDR3 contains 16 residues. CDR1 and CDR2 from the germline V gene are SGHRS and YFSETQ. This CDR3 is CASSLGANGRSDEQFF. The CDR3 nucleotides read TGCGCCAGCAGCTTGGGGGCTAACGGGAGGAGCGATGAGCAGTTCTTC.